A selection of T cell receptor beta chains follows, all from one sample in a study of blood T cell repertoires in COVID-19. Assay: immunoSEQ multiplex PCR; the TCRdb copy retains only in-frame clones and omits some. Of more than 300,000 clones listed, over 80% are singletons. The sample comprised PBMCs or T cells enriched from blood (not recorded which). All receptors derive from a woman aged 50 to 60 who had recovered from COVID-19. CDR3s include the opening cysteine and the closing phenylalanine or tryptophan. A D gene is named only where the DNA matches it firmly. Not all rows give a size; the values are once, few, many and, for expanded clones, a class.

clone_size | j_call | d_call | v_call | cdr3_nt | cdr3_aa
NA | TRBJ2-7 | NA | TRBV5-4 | TGTGCCAGCAGCGCGACTAGCTACGAGCAGTACTTC | CASSATSYEQYF
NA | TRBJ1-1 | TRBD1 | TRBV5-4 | TGTGCCAGCAGCTTCCAGGGGGCGCCCGCTTTCTTT | CASSFQGAPAFF
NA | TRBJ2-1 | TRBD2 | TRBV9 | TGTGCCAGCAGCTTAAGGACTAGCGGGGGGGATTCCTACAATGAGCAGTTCTTC | CASSLRTSGGDSYNEQFF
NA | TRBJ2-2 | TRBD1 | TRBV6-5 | TGTGCCAGCAGTTACACTACAGGGGTTAGCACCGGGGAGCTGTTTTTT | CASSYTTGVSTGELFF
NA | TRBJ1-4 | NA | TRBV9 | TGTGCCAGCAGCGTAGCAGGGGCTAATGAAAAACTGTTTTTT | CASSVAGANEKLFF
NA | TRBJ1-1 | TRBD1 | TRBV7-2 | TGTGCCAGCAGCTCTCAGGGGGCTTTGAACACTGAAGCTTTCTTT | CASSSQGALNTEAFF
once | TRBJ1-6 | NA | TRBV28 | TGTGCCAGCAGTAACTATTCACCCCTCCACTTT | CASSNYSPLHF
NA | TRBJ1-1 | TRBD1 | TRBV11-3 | TGTGCCAGCAGCTCAGGGGGCGGGATGAACACTGAAGCTTTCTTT | CASSSGGGMNTEAFF
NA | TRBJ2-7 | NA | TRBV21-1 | TGTGCCAGCAGCAAGGAAAGCGGGGCGAGCTCCTACGAGCAGTACTTC | CASSKESGASSYEQYF
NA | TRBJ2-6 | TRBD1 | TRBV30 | TGTGCTGGACAGGGGTCCTCTGGGGCCAACGTCCTGACTTTC | CAGQGSSGANVLTF
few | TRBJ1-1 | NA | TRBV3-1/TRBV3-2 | TGTGCCAGCAGCCCGACTTCAAGTACCGAAGCTTTCTTT | CASSPTSSTEAFF
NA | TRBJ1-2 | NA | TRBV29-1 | TGCAGCGTTGACAACCCAGGGAAAGGTAATGGCTACACCTTC | CSVDNPGKGNGYTF
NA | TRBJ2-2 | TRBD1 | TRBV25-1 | TGTGCCAGCAGTGACTTTGACAGGGACGTTACCGGGGAGCTGTTTTTT | CASSDFDRDVTGELFF
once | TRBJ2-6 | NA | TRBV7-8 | TGTGCCAGCAGCTTAGACAGTACCTCTGGGGCCAACGTCCTGACTTTC | CASSLDSTSGANVLTF
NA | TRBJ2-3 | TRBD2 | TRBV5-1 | TGCGCCAGCAGCCAGCCGACTAGCGAGAGCACAGATACGCAGTATTTT | CASSQPTSESTDTQYF
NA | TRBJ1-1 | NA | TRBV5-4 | TGTGCCAGCAGCTTGGGCACCCCTAGCGGGAACACTGAAGCTTTCTTT | CASSLGTPSGNTEAFF
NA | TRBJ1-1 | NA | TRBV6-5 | TGTGCCAGCATTCGGGAGGGGAGGGGAACTGAAGCTTTCTTT | CASIREGRGTEAFF
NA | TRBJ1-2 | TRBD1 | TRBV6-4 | TGTGCCAGCAGTGACTCGGGGCAGGGGGCAGCTGGCTACACCTTC | CASSDSGQGAAGYTF
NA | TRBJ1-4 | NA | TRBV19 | TGTGCCAGTAGCGAGAGGGCAACTAATGAAAAACTGTTTTTT | CASSERATNEKLFF
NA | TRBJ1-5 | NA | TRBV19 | TGTGCCAGTAGGATAAGAATAGGGGGGGGCAATCAGCCCCAGCATTTT | CASRIRIGGGNQPQHF
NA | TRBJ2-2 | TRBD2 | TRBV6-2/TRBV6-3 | TGTGCCAGCAGTTATAACCTGGCGGGAGTAATGCCCGGGGAGCTGTTTTTT | CASSYNLAGVMPGELFF
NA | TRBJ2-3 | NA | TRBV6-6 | TGTGCCAGCAGTTACCCCGCCAGGGCAGATACGCAGTATTTT | CASSYPARADTQYF
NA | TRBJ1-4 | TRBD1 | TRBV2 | TGTGCCAGCAGTAACTTACAGGGGATCCCTACAACTAATGAAAAACTGTTTTTT | CASSNLQGIPTTNEKLFF
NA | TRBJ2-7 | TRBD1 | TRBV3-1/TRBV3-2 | TGTGCCAGCAGCCAACCGGACAGGGGACGGTACGAGCAGTACTTC | CASSQPDRGRYEQYF
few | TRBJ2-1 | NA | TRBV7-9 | TGTGCCAGCAGCTTAGCTCGGTGGGGGCAAAGCTCCTACAATGAGCAGTTCTTC | CASSLARWGQSSYNEQFF
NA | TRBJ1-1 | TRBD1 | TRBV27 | TGTGCCAGCAGTCCCGGGACAGGGACTGAAGCTTTCTTT | CASSPGTGTEAFF
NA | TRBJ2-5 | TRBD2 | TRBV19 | TGTGCCAGTAGTATAGGTGGAGGCGGGGGGAAACAAGAGACCCAGTACTTC | CASSIGGGGGKQETQYF
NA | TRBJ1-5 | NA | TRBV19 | TGTGCCAGTAGTATTATGTCGCCAGGGGGCAATCAGCCCCAGCATTTT | CASSIMSPGGNQPQHF
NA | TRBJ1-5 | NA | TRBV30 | TGTGCCTGGAGTTTACCTGGGAGAGGTCAGCCCCAGCATTTT | CAWSLPGRGQPQHF
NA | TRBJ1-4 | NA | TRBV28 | TGTGCCAGCAGTTCCGGGGGGCGGACTAATGAAAAACTGTTTTTT | CASSSGGRTNEKLFF
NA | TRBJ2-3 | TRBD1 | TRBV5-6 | TGTGCCAGCAGCCCCGGACAGGGGAGCACAGATACGCAGTATTTT | CASSPGQGSTDTQYF
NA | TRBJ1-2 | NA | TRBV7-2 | TGTGCCAGCAGCCCAAGGGAGGGGGGCTATGGCTACACCTTC | CASSPREGGYGYTF
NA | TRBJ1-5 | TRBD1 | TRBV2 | TGTGCCAGCAGGGAACAGGGGGGCAATCAGCCCCAGCATTTT | CASREQGGNQPQHF
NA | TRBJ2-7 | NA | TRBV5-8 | TGTGCCAGCAGCTTGGTTCGGGGAACCTACGAGCAGTACTTC | CASSLVRGTYEQYF
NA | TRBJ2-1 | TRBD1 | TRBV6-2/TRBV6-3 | TGTGCCAGCAGTGACGGGACAGGGAGTTTAGGTGAGCAGTTCTTC | CASSDGTGSLGEQFF
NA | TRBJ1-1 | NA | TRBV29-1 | TGCAGCGCGAGGGAGAGCGAAGCTTTCTTT | CSARESEAFF
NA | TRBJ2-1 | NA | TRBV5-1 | TGCGCCAGCAGCTTTGGTCAGGGTGAGCAGTTCTTC | CASSFGQGEQFF
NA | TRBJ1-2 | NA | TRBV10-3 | TGTGCCGTGCAGGGTATCAACTATGGCTACACCTTC | CAVQGINYGYTF
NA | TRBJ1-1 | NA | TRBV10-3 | TGTGCCATCAGTGAGTCCAGGCTAAGGAACACTGAAGCTTTCTTT | CAISESRLRNTEAFF
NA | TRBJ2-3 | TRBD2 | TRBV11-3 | TGTGCCAGCAGCTTACCCCGGGAGGGTCGGACAGATACGCAGTATTTT | CASSLPREGRTDTQYF
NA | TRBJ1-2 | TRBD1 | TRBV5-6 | TGTGCCAGCAGCTTCCCCAGGGGGCGCATCGGCTACACCTTC | CASSFPRGRIGYTF
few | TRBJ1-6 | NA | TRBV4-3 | TGCGCCAGCAGCCCCACTGGGGCCAATAATTCACCCCTCCACTTT | CASSPTGANNSPLHF
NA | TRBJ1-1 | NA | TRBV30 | TGTGCCTGGAGACCCTTTGAGGTGCTGAACACTGAAGCTTTCTTT | CAWRPFEVLNTEAFF
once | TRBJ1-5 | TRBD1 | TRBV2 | TGTGCCAGCAGCCCCGACAGGGCAGGCCCCCAGCATTTT | CASSPDRAGPQHF
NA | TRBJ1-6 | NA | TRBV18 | TGTGCCAGCTCAGACGGGGTTGTGTATAATTCACCCCTCCACTTT | CASSDGVVYNSPLHF
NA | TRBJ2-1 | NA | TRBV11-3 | TGTGCCAGCAGCCCATCGACTAGTTCTGGGCATGAGCAGTTCTTC | CASSPSTSSGHEQFF
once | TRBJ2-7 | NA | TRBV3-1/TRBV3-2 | TGTGCCAGCAGCCAAGTTGCCAGTATCGAGCAGTACTTC | CASSQVASIEQYF
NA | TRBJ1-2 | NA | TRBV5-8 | TGTGCCAGCAGCCCCAAGGGACTGAACTATGGCTACACCTTC | CASSPKGLNYGYTF
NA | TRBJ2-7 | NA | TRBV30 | TGTGCCTGGGCGTGGCGGTCGAGCGAGCAGTACTTC | CAWAWRSSEQYF
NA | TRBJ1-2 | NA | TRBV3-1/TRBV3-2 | TGTGCCAGCAGCCAAGATAGAGGGTGGGGTGGCTACACCTTC | CASSQDRGWGGYTF
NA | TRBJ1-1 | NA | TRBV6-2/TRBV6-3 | TGTGCCAGCAGTTACTCAATGTCGGTCACTGAAGCTTTCTTT | CASSYSMSVTEAFF
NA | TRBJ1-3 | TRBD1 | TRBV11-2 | TGTGCCAGCGGGGAAGACAGGGCGACTGGAAACACCATATATTTT | CASGEDRATGNTIYF